This TCR beta chain originates from a study of T cell repertoires in cytomegalovirus infection. About the research overall: A matching HLA type, together with CMV infection, was signaled by public TCR beta signatures.

There are many counts of this clonotype. Its cognate antigen is unknown. Findings and caveats of the study: Cumulated frequencies of public TCR beta families served to identify carriers of CMV plus the relevant HLA.

This CDR3 contains 15 residues. The ends were cut back, 5 bases at V and 4 bases at J, with 16 bases in the middle. Germline CDR1 and CDR2: SGHTA and FQGTGA. In TCRdb, the reads were re-called with MiXCR into one record per CDR3 protein. This sample carries roughly 230,000 distinct CDR3 sequences, over 20% of them seen once, and the ten largest clones take around a sixth. The TCR originated in a human donor in good health (CMV status not recorded). Some clones in this sample may be carry-over from other donors' samples. V usage is TRBV7-3 and J usage is TRBJ2-3, with a possible D match to TRBD2 (7 bases). Sequencing was carried out using CD8+ T cells from PBMCs. This chain's CDR3 is CASSPLLGGADTQYF. CDR3 sequence (DNA): TGTGCCAGCAGCCCACTACTAGGGGGGGCAGATACGCAGTATTTT.